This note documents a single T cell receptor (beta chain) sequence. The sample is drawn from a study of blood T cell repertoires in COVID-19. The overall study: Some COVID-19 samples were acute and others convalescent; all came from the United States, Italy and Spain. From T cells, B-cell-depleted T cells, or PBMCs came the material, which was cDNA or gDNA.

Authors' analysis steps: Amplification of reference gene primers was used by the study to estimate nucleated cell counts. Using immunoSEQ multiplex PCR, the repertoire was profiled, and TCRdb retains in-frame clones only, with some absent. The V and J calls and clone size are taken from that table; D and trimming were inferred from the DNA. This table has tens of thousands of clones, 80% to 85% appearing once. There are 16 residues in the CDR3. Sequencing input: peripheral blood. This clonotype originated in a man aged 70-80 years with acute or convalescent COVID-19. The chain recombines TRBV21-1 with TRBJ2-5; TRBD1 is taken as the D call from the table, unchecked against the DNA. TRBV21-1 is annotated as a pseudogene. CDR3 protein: CASSNRDRGQQETQYF. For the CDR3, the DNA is TGTGCCAGCAGCAACCGAGACAGGGGGCAACAAGAGACCCAGTACTTC.